This T cell receptor beta chain was identified during a study of shared clonotypes between healthy human individuals. Study summary: Each donor contributed plates that comprised three CD4 naive, three CD4 memory, two CD8 naive and one CD8 memory. Study outcomes and limitations: There were few donors, and this limited the genetic and exposure-history diversity represented. Tissue TCR repertoires likely differ from these blood-only repertoires. It was anticipated that sequencing depth would influence how many clonotypes donors shared.

Produced via immunoSEQ multiplex PCR; TCRdb's table is partial and in-frame only. The sample lists over 950,000 clones, roughly 80% occurring once. Trimming removed 6 bases at V and 4 bases at J, with 17 bases between. The CDR3 length is 14 residues. From germline, CDR1 is SQVTM and CDR2 ANQGSEA. As for this clone: What it binds is unknown. Distinct nucleotide sequences in the sample also encode this CDR3.

This receptor was obtained from a man between 18 and 35 years old in good health. Some clones in this sample may be carry-over from other donors' samples. The sample consisted of memory CD4+ T cells from PBMCs. Specified subset: CD45RA-negative fraction. The V and J genes are TRBV29-1 and TRBJ2-3; weak D call: TRBD2 (6 bases). The CDR3 region has the DNA TGCAGCGTCTTGGGCGGGAAGGGCGCAGATACGCAGTATTTT. The encoded protein is CSVLGGKGADTQYF.